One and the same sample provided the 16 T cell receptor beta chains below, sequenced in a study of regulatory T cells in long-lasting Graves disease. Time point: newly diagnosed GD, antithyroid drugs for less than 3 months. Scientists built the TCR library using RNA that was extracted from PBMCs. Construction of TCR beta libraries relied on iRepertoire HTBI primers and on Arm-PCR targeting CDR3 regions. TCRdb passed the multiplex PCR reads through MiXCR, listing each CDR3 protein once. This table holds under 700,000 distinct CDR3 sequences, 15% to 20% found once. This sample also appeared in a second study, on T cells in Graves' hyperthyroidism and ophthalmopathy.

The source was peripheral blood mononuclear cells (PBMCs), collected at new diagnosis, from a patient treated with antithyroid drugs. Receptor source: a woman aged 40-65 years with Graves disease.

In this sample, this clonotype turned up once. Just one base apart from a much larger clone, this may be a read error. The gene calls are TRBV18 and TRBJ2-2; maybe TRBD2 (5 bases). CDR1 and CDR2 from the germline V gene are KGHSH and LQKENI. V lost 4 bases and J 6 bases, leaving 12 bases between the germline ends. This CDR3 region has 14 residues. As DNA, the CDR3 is TGTGCCAGCTCACAAACGACGGACTCCGGGGAGCTGTTTTTT. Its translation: CASSQTTDSGELFF.

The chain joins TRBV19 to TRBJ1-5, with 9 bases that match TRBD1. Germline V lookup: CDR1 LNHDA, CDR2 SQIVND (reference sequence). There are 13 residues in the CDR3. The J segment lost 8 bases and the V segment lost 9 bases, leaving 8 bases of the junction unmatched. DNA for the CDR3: TGTGCCAGCCGGGACAGGGTTTTGGAGCCCCAGCATTTT. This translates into CASRDRVLEPQHF. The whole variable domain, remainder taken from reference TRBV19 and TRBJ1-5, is DGGITQSPKYLFRKEGQNVTLSCEQNLNHDAMYWYRQDPGQGLRLIYYSQIVNDFQKGDIAEGYSVSREKKESFPLTVTSAQKNPTAFYLCASRDRVLEPQHFGDGTRLSIL.

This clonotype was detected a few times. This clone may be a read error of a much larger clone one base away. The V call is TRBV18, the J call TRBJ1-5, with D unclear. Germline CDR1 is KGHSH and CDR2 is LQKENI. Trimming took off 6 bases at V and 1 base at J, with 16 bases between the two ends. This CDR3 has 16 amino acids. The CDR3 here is CASSPSEGWSNQPQHF. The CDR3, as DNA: TGTGCCAGCTCCCCTTCCGAGGGCTGGAGCAATCAGCCCCAGCATTTT. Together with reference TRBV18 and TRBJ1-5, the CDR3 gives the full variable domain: NAGVMQNPRHLVRRRGQEARLRCSPMKGHSHVYWYRQLPEEGLKFMVYLQKENIIDESGMPKERFSAEFPKEGPSILRIQQVVRGDSAAYFCASSPSEGWSNQPQHFGDGTRLSIL.

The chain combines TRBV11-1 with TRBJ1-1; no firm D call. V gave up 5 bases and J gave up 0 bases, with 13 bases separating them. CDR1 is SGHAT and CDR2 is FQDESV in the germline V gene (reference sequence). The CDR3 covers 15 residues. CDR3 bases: TGTGCCAGCAGCGGAAGACATTTGATGAACACTGAAGCTTTCTTT. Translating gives CASSGRHLMNTEAFF.

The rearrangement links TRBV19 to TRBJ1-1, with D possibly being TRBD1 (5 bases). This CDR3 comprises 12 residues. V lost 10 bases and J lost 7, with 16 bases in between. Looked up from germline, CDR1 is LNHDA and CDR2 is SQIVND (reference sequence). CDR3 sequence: CATQALGVEAFF. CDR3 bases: TGTGCCACCCAAGCTCTGGGGGTTGAAGCTTTCTTT.

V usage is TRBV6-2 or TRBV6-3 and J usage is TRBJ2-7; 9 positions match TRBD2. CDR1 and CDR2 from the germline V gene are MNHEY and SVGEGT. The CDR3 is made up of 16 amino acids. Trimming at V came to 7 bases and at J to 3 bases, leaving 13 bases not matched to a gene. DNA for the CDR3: TGTGCCAGCAATCCGGCGGGGGGGCCTACCTACTACGAGCAGTACTTC. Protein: CASNPAGGPTYYEQYF.

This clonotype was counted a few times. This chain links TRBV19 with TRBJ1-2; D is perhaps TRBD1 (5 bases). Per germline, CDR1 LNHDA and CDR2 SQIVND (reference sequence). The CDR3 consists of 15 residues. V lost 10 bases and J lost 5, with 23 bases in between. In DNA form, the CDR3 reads TGTGCCACTCCGCCGGGGCAGGGAGTTTGGTATGGCTACACCTTC. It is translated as CATPPGQGVWYGYTF.

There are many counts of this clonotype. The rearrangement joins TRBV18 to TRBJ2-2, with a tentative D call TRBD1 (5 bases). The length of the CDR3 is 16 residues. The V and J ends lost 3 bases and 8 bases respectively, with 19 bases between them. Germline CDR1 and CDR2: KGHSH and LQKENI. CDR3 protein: CASSPMTATTAGELFF. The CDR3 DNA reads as TGTGCCAGCTCACCCATGACAGCTACCACGGCTGGGGAGCTGTTTTTT. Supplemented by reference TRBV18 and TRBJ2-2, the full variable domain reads NAGVMQNPRHLVRRRGQEARLRCSPMKGHSHVYWYRQLPEEGLKFMVYLQKENIIDESGMPKERFSAEFPKEGPSILRIQQVVRGDSAAYFCASSPMTATTAGELFFGEGSRLTVL.

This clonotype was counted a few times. The CDR3 spells CSARDLGPRQYF. DNA for the CDR3: TGCAGTGCTAGAGATCTCGGACCTAGACAGTACTTC. The V gene is TRBV20-1, the J gene TRBJ2-5; unclear D gene. V was shortened by 0 bases and J by 11 bases, with 13 bases between the two germline ends. The CDR3 has 12 amino acids. From germline, CDR1 is DFQATT and CDR2 SNEGSKA (reference sequence).

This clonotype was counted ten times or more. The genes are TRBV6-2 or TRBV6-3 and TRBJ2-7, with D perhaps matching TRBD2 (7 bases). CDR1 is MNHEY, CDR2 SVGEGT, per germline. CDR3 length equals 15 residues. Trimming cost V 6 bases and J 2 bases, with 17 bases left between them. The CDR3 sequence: CASRQSGTSPYEQYF. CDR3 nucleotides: TGTGCCAGCAGACAGAGCGGGACATCCCCCTACGAGCAGTACTTC.

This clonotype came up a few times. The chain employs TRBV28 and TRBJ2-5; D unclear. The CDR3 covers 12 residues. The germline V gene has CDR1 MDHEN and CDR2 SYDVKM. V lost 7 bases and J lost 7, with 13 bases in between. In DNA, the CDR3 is TGTGCCAGCACCAGGTCCCCAGGGACCCAGTACTTC. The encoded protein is CASTRSPGTQYF.

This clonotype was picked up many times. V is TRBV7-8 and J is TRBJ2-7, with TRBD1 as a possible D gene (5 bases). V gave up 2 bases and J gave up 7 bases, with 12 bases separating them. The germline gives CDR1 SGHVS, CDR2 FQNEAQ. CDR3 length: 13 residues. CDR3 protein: CASSLNTGREQYF. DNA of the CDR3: TGTGCCAGCAGCTTAAACACAGGACGTGAGCAGTACTTC.

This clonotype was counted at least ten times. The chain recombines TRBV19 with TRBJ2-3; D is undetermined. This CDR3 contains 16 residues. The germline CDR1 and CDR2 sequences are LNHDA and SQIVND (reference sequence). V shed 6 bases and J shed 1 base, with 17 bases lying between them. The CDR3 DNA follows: TGTGCCAGTAGAGAAGGTGGCGGACCTCGCACAGATACGCAGTATTTT. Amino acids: CASREGGGPRTDTQYF.

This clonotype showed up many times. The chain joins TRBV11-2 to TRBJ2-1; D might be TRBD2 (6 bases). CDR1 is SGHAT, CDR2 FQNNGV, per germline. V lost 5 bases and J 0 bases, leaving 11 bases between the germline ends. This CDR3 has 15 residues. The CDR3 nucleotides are TGTGCCAGCAGCCGGGCCGGGAGCTCCTACAATGAGCAGTTCTTC. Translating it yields CASSRAGSSYNEQFF.

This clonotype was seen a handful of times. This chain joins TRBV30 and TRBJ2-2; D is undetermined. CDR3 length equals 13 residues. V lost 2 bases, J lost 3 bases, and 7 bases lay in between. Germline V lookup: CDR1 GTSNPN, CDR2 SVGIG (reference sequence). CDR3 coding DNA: TGTGCCTGGAGTCTATGGTACACCGGGGAGCTGTTTTTT. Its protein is CAWSLWYTGELFF.

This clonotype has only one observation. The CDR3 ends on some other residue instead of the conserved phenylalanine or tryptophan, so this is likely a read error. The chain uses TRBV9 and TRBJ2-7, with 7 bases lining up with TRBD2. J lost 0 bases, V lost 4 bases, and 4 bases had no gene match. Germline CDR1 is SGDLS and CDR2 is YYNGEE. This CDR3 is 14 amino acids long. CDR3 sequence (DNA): TGTGCCAGCAGCTGGGGAGGGGACTCCTACGAGCAGTACTCC. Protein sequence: CASSWGGDSYEQYS.